This T cell receptor (beta chain) comes out of a study of T cell responses to AZD1222 COVID-19 vaccine. The CDR3 sequence is 14 residues long. V was cut by 9 bases and J by 7 bases, with 21 bases left in between. CDR1 and CDR2 (germline): MNHEY, SVGAGI. This table comes from immunoSEQ multiplex PCR, and its TCRdb copy is limited to in-frame clones, with some not included. The sample has approximately 120,000 clones, 70% to 90% seen once; the top ten hold around 4.4%. V gene TRBV6-5 combines with J gene TRBJ1-2; tentatively, D is TRBD1 (5 bases). This TCR was recovered from an adult who received the AZD1222 COVID-19 vaccine. The sequencing here drew on peripheral blood, taken 28 days after the second AZD1222 dose. DNA for the CDR3: TGTGCCAGTTGGGAGGGCAGGGTGGAATTTGGCTACACCTTC. Its protein is CASWEGRVEFGYTF.